The 22 T cell receptor beta chains presented below share a single source sample, sequenced in a study of vaccination effects on CD4 cells after COVID-19. Clones were read by immunoSEQ multiplex PCR, and TCRdb kept only the in-frame ones, dropping some. The sample contains approximately 65,000 clones, roughly 81% of which appear only once. With the ViraFEST assay, the study expanded antigen-specific CD4+ T cells using viral peptide pools, then sequenced them. The culture ran for roughly ten days before CD4+ T cells were isolated. Everyone in the study got two shots of either the BNT162b2 or mRNA-1273 vaccine. The antigens of these receptors remain unknown. The starting material was CD4+ T cells from PBMCs cultured with HCoV-229E spike peptides, obtained after COVID-19 vaccination. Source of these receptors: a human donor who received a COVID-19 vaccine.

The chain recombines TRBV12-3 or TRBV12-4 with TRBJ1-2, with D possibly being TRBD1 (5 bases). V gave up 6 bases and J gave up 9 bases, with 17 bases separating them. This CDR3 region has 13 residues. In DNA, the CDR3 is TGTGCCAGCAGCCGGACACTGGCTAGTAGCTACACCTTC. Residues: CASSRTLASSYTF.

CDR3 coding DNA: TGCGCCAGCAGCTCCGTTGGTGGAGGGGACAGTGAGCAGTTCTTC. Its protein is CASSSVGGGDSEQFF. The V gene is TRBV5-1, the J gene TRBJ2-1; D is possibly TRBD1 (7 bases). Germline loops: CDR1 SGHRS, CDR2 YFSETQ. The CDR3 contains 15 residues. The ends were cut back, 3 bases at V and 9 bases at J, with 19 bases in the middle.

The CDR3 here is CSVAEGNTGELFF. The DNA for the CDR3 is TGCAGCGTTGCTGAAGGGAACACCGGGGAGCTGTTTTTT. The chain links TRBV29-1 to TRBJ2-2; no clear D. In germline, CDR1 is SQVTM, CDR2 ANQGSEA. V was pared by 4 bases and J by 1 base, with 7 bases between. The CDR3 contains 13 residues.

The gene calls are TRBV12-3 or TRBV12-4 and TRBJ1-4, with a possible D match to TRBD1 (6 bases). This CDR3 region has 13 residues. Deletions cut 10 bases from V and 6 bases from J, with 15 bases between. CDR3 bases: TGTGCCACCGGAAGGGGGGCTGATGAAAAACTGTTTTTT. The encoded protein is CATGRGADEKLFF.

The chain uses TRBV18 and TRBJ2-2; tentatively, D is TRBD1 (6 bases). Trimming took 2 bases from V and 1 from J, leaving 8 bases between them. The CDR3 runs 15 residues. The germline CDR1 and CDR2 sequences are KGHSH and LQKENI. For the CDR3, the DNA is TGTGCCAGCTCACCATGGACAGAGAACACCGGGGAGCTGTTTTTT. This encodes CASSPWTENTGELFF.

The chain links TRBV10-1 to TRBJ2-3; D is unresolved. Germline V lookup: CDR1 WNHNN, CDR2 SYGVQD (reference sequence). Trimming shortened V by 6 bases and J by 1 base, and 8 bases separated the two germline ends. The CDR3 totals 13 residues. The CDR3 loop is CASSQHRTDTQYF. The CDR3 DNA follows: TGCGCCAGCAGCCAGCATCGCACAGATACGCAGTATTTT.

V and J are TRBV7-9 and TRBJ2-5; unclear D gene. This CDR3 region has 14 residues. Germline V gene sequence: CDR1 SEHNR, CDR2 FQNEAQ (reference sequence). V was trimmed by 5 bases and J by 5 bases, leaving 15 bases between them. CDR3: CASSLVVARETQYF. For the CDR3, the DNA is TGTGCCAGCAGCCTAGTAGTAGCTCGGGAGACCCAGTACTTC.

The chain employs TRBV7-2 and TRBJ1-2; weak D call: TRBD1 (5 bases). Germline V gene data show CDR1 as SGHTA and CDR2 as FQGNSA. V was cut by 0 bases and J by 8 bases, with 22 bases left in between. This CDR3 is built from 17 residues. The CDR3 DNA is TGTGCCAGCAGCTTAGCATTTTACAGGAGATTAGATGGGGGCTACACCTTC. This codes for CASSLAFYRRLDGGYTF.

V gene TRBV5-5 combines with J gene TRBJ2-7; D is tentatively TRBD1 or TRBD2 (5 bases each). Germline V gene sequence: CDR1 SGHKS, CDR2 YYEKEE (reference sequence). Trimming stripped 8 bases from V and 2 bases from J, with 17 bases between. CDR3 length: 14 amino acids. The CDR3 DNA sequence: TGTGCCAGGCCTGAGGGAGACAGTCCCTACGAGCAGTACGTC. This gives the protein CARPEGDSPYEQYV.

This clone occurred a few times. The chain employs TRBV7-9 and TRBJ1-2, with D hard to call. Germline V gene lookup returns CDR1 SEHNR and CDR2 FQNEAQ (reference sequence). The CDR3 covers 12 residues. V lost 0 bases and J 7 bases, leaving 6 bases between the germline ends. CDR3 bases: TGTGCCAGCAGCTTAGCGAGTGCTGGCTACACCTTC. The encoded protein is CASSLASAGYTF.

The V gene is TRBV6-5, the J gene TRBJ2-2; tentative D call: TRBD2 (5 bases). CDR3 size: 16 residues. The V end was cut by 2 bases, the J end by 5 bases, with 15 bases between. In germline, CDR1 is MNHEY, CDR2 SVGAGI. The CDR3 loop reads CASSYTIRTGTGELFF. In DNA form, the CDR3 reads TGTGCCAGCAGTTACACGATCCGGACGGGAACCGGGGAGCTGTTTTTT.

The chain is built from TRBV5-5 and TRBJ2-5, with TRBD2 matching 14 bases. Unmatched junction bases numbered 9, after V lost 4 bases and J lost 4 bases. The CDR3 consists of 17 residues. Germline V lookup: CDR1 SGHKS, CDR2 YYEKEE (reference sequence). As DNA, the CDR3 is TGTGCCAGCAGCCACGGGACTAGCGGGGGAAGGGGAGAGACCCAGTACTTC. Translating it yields CASSHGTSGGRGETQYF.

This sequence joins TRBV7-2 and TRBJ2-5; TRBD2 matches at 11 bases. The CDR3 extends over 16 amino acids. V lost 8 bases to trimming and J lost 5 bases; unmatched junction nucleotides: 13. Germline V gene sequence: CDR1 SGHTA, CDR2 FQGNSA. The CDR3 DNA reads as TGTGCCAGCTATACCAGGCGGCTAGCGGGGGGTGAGACCCAGTACTTC. As protein: CASYTRRLAGGETQYF.

This clone has more than one count but fewer than ten. This sequence joins TRBV3-1 (or the pseudogene TRBV3-2) and TRBJ1-3, with D possibly TRBD1 on 6 matching bases. Germline CDR1 and CDR2: LGHDT and YNNKEL (reference sequence). This CDR3 is built from 14 residues. V shed 4 bases and J shed 1 base, with 8 bases lying between them. The CDR3 sequence: CASSPRGSGNTIYF. CDR3 coding DNA: TGTGCCAGCAGCCCCAGGGGTTCTGGAAACACCATATATTTT.

This chain uses TRBV27 with TRBJ1-2; TRBD1 matches at 9 bases. Unmatched junction bases numbered 11, after V lost 5 bases and J lost 1 base. The CDR3 loop spans 17 amino acids. The germline gives CDR1 MNHEY, CDR2 SMNVEV (reference sequence). CDR3 in amino acids: CASSPGTGKQFNYGYTF. CDR3 nucleotides: TGTGCCAGCAGTCCGGGGACAGGGAAACAATTTAACTATGGCTACACCTTC.

This sequence joins TRBV12-3 or TRBV12-4 and TRBJ2-3; D perhaps matches TRBD1 (6 bases). The length of the CDR3 is 11 residues. The V end was cut by 7 bases, the J end by 6 bases, with 8 bases between. The CDR3 loop is CASTGADTQYF. In DNA form, the CDR3 reads TGTGCCAGCACAGGGGCGGATACGCAGTATTTT.

This clone was observed a handful of times. The V gene is TRBV18, the J gene TRBJ2-2; 10 bases agree with TRBD1. Looked up from germline, CDR1 is KGHSH and CDR2 is LQKENI. J gave up 5 bases and V 3 bases, and 6 bases lay outside the gene matches. This CDR3 is built from 16 residues. CDR3 protein: CASSPTPGQGTGELFF. Written as DNA, the CDR3 is TGTGCCAGCTCACCGACCCCGGGACAGGGGACCGGGGAGCTGTTTTTT.

This clone was detected a few times. The gene calls are TRBV30 and TRBJ1-2, with TRBD1 matching 7 bases. Germline V gene lookup returns CDR1 GTSNPN and CDR2 SVGIG (reference sequence). V lost 2 bases to trimming and J lost 5 bases; unmatched junction nucleotides: 8. CDR3 size: 14 residues. For the CDR3, the DNA is TGTGCCTGGAGTATTCGACAGGGCCTGTATGGCTACACCTTC. Translation: CAWSIRQGLYGYTF. Full variable domain (rest looked up from reference TRBV30 and TRBJ1-2): SQTIHQWPATLVQPVGSPLSLECTVEGTSNPNLYWYRQAAGRGLQLLFYSVGIGQISSEVPQNLSASRPQDRQFILSSKKLLLSDSGFYLCAWSIRQGLYGYTFGSGTRLTVV.

The rearrangement uses TRBV6-5 and TRBJ1-2; D gene uncertain. Germline V gene sequence: CDR1 MNHEY, CDR2 SVGAGI. Between the trimmed V and J ends, which lost 7 bases and 7 bases, there was a span of 22 bases. CDR3 length equals 15 residues. CDR3 in DNA: TGTGCCAGCATAGAGATGGGAGCGGCCCGCACTGGCTACACCTTC. It yields the protein CASIEMGAARTGYTF.

The V call is TRBV19, the J call TRBJ1-5, with D perhaps TRBD1 (5 bases). The CDR3 sequence is 16 residues long. Trimming took off 3 bases at V and 2 bases at J, with 14 bases between the two ends. Germline V lookup: CDR1 LNHDA, CDR2 SQIVND (reference sequence). The CDR3 sequence is CASSIGGGLRNQPQHF. The DNA for the CDR3 is TGTGCCAGTAGTATCGGGGGTGGGCTCCGCAATCAGCCCCAGCATTTT.

The chain carries TRBV24-1 and TRBJ2-3, with 7 bases aligning to TRBD1. The J segment lost 1 base and the V segment lost 3 bases, leaving 6 bases of the junction unmatched. CDR1 KGHDR and CDR2 SFDVKD come from the germline V gene. This CDR3 is 16 amino acids long. Here the CDR3 DNA reads TGTGCCACCAGTGATCGTACAGGGGCCCGCACAGATACGCAGTATTTT. Protein product: CATSDRTGARTDTQYF.

The chain recombines TRBV7-6 with TRBJ1-1; TRBD1 might be the D (5 bases). The V and J ends lost 1 base and 4 bases respectively, with 13 bases between them. This CDR3 spans 15 amino acids. CDR1 is SGHVS and CDR2 is FNYEAQ in the germline V gene. CDR3: CASSLDGAVGTEAFF. The CDR3 bases are TGTGCCAGCAGCTTAGATGGGGCAGTGGGCACTGAAGCTTTCTTT.